The next 10 T cell receptor beta chains were all read from a single sample in a study of blood T cell repertoires in COVID-19. Data came from immunoSEQ multiplex PCR; TCRdb stores just in-frame clones and leaves some out. The sample shows roughly 250,000 clones, about four fifths of them seen only once. Sequencing was performed on peripheral blood. The receptors stem from a woman aged 70-85 years with acute or convalescent COVID-19.

The V call is TRBV3-1 (or the pseudogene TRBV3-2), the J call TRBJ2-3, with TRBD1 matching 11 bases. Germline-derived CDR1 and CDR2 are LGHDT and YNNKEL (reference sequence). Trimming at V came to 1 base and at J to 9 bases, leaving 6 bases not matched to a gene. This CDR3 spans 15 amino acids. CDR3 loop: CASSQVRTGGITQYF. CDR3 in DNA: TGTGCCAGCAGCCAAGTTCGGACAGGGGGCATCACGCAGTATTTT.

The chain carries TRBV28 and TRBJ1-2; perhaps TRBD1 as D (6 bases). This CDR3 is built from 13 residues. V lost 2 bases to trimming and J lost 4 bases, with 8 bases between them. Germline lookup yields CDR1 MDHEN and CDR2 SYDVKM. The CDR3, as DNA: TGTGCCAGCAGTTTAACAGGGTCCTATGGCTACACCTTC. Its translation: CASSLTGSYGYTF.

This clone has a count of ten or more. Other DNA sequences of this sample code for an identical CDR3. The V gene is TRBV7-9, the J gene TRBJ1-2; D is possibly TRBD1 (6 bases). The CDR3 spans 13 residues. In germline, CDR1 is SEHNR, CDR2 FQNEAQ (reference sequence). Trimming stripped 5 bases from V and 4 bases from J, with 11 bases between. The CDR3 loop is CASSPDSFYGYTF. As DNA, the CDR3 is TGTGCCAGCAGCCCGGACAGTTTCTATGGCTACACCTTC.

The gene calls are TRBV6-5 and TRBJ1-2, with 9 bases fitting TRBD1. CDR3 length: 13 residues. Germline-derived CDR1 and CDR2 are MNHEY and SVGAGI. V shed 10 bases, J shed 6 bases, and the junction held 9 bases outside the gene matches. The CDR3 is CATRTGEWDGYTF. DNA of the CDR3: TGTGCCACCCGGACAGGGGAGTGGGATGGCTACACCTTC.

The CDR3 region is CASSSGGDLNTEAFF. DNA for the CDR3: TGTGCCAGCAGCTCGGGGGGCGACTTGAACACTGAAGCTTTCTTT. The chain has TRBV5-4 and TRBJ1-1; possibly TRBD1 for D (6 bases). This CDR3 is 15 amino acids long. Germline values: CDR1 SGHNT, CDR2 YYREEE (reference sequence). Trimming left V 3 bases short and J 0 bases short, with 12 bases between.

V gene TRBV5-1 combines with J gene TRBJ2-2; TRBD1 is a possible D gene (5 bases). V dropped 0 bases and J dropped 6 bases, with 12 bases sitting between them. Germline V gene lookup returns CDR1 SGHRS and CDR2 YFSETQ. The length of the CDR3 is 15 residues. The CDR3 region has the DNA TGCGCCAGCAGCTTGGTAGGGGAAGGGGCCGGGGAGCTGTTTTTT. Protein product: CASSLVGEGAGELFF.

The rearrangement links TRBV6-5 to TRBJ1-1; D is undetermined. With 4 bases removed from V and 0 bases from J, the gap between germline ends came to 6 bases. The germline V gene has CDR1 MNHEY and CDR2 SVGAGI. The CDR3 is made up of 13 amino acids. The CDR3 region has the DNA TGTGCCAGCAGTTCTAGGATGAACACTGAAGCTTTCTTT. Translated, it gives CASSSRMNTEAFF.

This clone was seen just once. The chain employs TRBV28 and TRBJ2-4, with D possibly being TRBD1 (7 bases). Deletions cut 6 bases from V and 0 bases from J, with 18 bases between. The CDR3 is made up of 17 amino acids. Germline V lookup: CDR1 MDHEN, CDR2 SYDVKM. The CDR3 DNA follows: TGTGCCAGCAGCTACAGGGGAAGGGGACTAGCCAAAAACATTCAGTACTTC. This encodes CASSYRGRGLAKNIQYF.

The chain couples TRBV6-2 or TRBV6-3 to TRBJ1-5; the D is unclear. Trimming pared 5 bases from V and 6 bases from J, leaving 17 bases between. Germline V gives CDR1 MNHEY, CDR2 SVGEGT. The CDR3 loop spans 15 amino acids. For the CDR3, the DNA is TGTGCCAGCAGTCCACGGTGGGGAGTATTTCAGCCCCAGCATTTT. Protein sequence: CASSPRWGVFQPQHF.

On this clone itself: Other DNA sequences in this sample translate to the same CDR3. V and J are TRBV5-1 and TRBJ2-5; TRBD2 is a possible D gene (5 bases). Germline loops: CDR1 SGHRS, CDR2 YFSETQ. CDR3 length: 14 amino acids. V dropped 2 bases and J dropped 3 bases, with 11 bases sitting between them. CDR3 in DNA: TGCGCCAGCAGCTTAGCCGGGGTGGAAGAGACCCAGTACTTC. It translates to CASSLAGVEETQYF.